This T cell receptor (beta chain) was sequenced in a study of blood T cells in healthy people across ages. Every donor gave approximately 10 milliliters of peripheral blood. The CDR3 runs 18 residues. Germline V gene lookup returns CDR1 MGHRA and CDR2 YSYEKL. Study-level points and caveats: What prevented conclusive comparison of naive and antigen-experienced cells was that PBMCs were unsorted. Measured against age, TCR beta diversity per million T cells decreased in a roughly linear manner.

Note on this clonotype: Antigen specificity is unknown. At one boundary the junction diverges from the germline segment, which might be a read error.

Alongside a J-beta primer mix, a sample-barcoded 5' primer served in a second PCR lasting roughly 7 to 11 cycles. TCRdb reanalysed the 5' RACE reads using MiXCR and keeps one entry per CDR3 protein. The top ten clones hold 11% of a sample with around 1.5 million distinct CDR3 sequences, roughly 30% of them seen once. This sequence was found in a woman between 25 and 40 years old in good health. This chain links TRBV4-1 with TRBJ2-3, with 12 nucleotides matching TRBD1. Sequences were obtained from blood. Written as DNA, the CDR3 is TGCGTCAGCAGCCAAGTCACAGGGACAGGGGGCGGGTCAGATACGCAGTATTTT. Protein product: CVSSQVTGTGGGSDTQYF.